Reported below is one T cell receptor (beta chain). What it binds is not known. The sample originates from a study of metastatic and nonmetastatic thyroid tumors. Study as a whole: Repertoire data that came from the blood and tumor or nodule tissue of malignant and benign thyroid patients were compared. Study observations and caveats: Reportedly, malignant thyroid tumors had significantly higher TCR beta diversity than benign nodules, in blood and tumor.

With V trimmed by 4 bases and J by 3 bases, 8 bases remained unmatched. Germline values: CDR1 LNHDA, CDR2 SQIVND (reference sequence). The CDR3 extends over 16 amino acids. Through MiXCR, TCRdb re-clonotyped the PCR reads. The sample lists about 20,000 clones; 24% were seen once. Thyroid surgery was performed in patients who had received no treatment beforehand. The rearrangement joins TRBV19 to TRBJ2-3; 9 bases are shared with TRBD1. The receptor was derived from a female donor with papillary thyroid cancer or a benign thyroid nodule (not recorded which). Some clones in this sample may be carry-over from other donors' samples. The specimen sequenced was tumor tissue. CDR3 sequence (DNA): TGTGCCAGTAGTACCGGGACAGGGAGGAGTACAGATACGCAGTATTTT. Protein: CASSTGTGRSTDTQYF.